One and the same sample provided the 30 T cell receptor beta chains below, sequenced in a study of blood T cell repertoires in COVID-19. Clones were sequenced by immunoSEQ multiplex PCR, and TCRdb holds only the in-frame ones, with some missing. The sample includes around 50,000 clones, 82% of them seen just once. The sequenced sample consisted of peripheral blood. These TCRs come from a woman in her fifties or sixties with acute or convalescent COVID-19.

The chain has TRBV15 and TRBJ2-7; 11 bases are shared with TRBD2. Germline V gene sequence: CDR1 LNHNV, CDR2 YYDKDF (reference sequence). Unmatched junction bases numbered 4, after V lost 7 bases and J lost 5 bases. The CDR3 has 13 residues. CDR3 coding DNA: TGTGCCACCACCTTAGCGGGGGGGAACGAGCAGTACTTC. Its translation is CATTLAGGNEQYF.

This clone was detected a few times. The gene calls are TRBV7-2 and TRBJ1-6; 9 bases line up with TRBD1. The CDR3 has 19 amino acids. V lost 3 bases to trimming and J lost 7 bases; unmatched junction nucleotides: 16. In germline, CDR1 is SGHTA, CDR2 FQGNSA. CDR3 bases: TGTGCCAGCAGCTTGAAGGCCGGGACAGGGCCGACGGGCAATTCACCCCTCCACTTT. It yields the protein CASSLKAGTGPTGNSPLHF.

The V gene is TRBV3-1 (or the pseudogene TRBV3-2), the J gene TRBJ2-2; TRBD1 aligns across 9 bases. There are 14 residues in the CDR3. Trimming took 5 bases from V and 5 from J; bases not matched to a gene: 3. CDR1 and CDR2 from the germline V gene are LGHDT and YNNKEL (reference sequence). CDR3: CASSSGTGTGELFF. The DNA of the CDR3 is TGTGCCAGCAGCTCCGGGACAGGGACCGGGGAGCTGTTTTTT.

J is TRBJ1-4 and V is TRBV15; 7 positions match TRBD1. Germline assignment: CDR1 LNHNV and CDR2 YYDKDF (reference sequence). This CDR3 is 15 amino acids long. The trim removed 4 bases at V and 3 bases at J, leaving 5 bases unmatched. The CDR3 is CATSMTGMSNEKLFF. DNA of the CDR3: TGTGCCACCAGCATGACAGGGATGTCTAATGAAAAACTGTTTTTT.

The chain couples TRBV6-5 to TRBJ1-1; 7 nucleotides align to TRBD1. The trim removed 7 bases at V and 5 bases at J, leaving 10 bases unmatched. CDR1 is MNHEY, CDR2 SVGAGI, per germline. The CDR3 is 14 residues long. The DNA of the CDR3 is TGTGCCAGCAAAATGACAGGGTTGTATACTGAAGCTTTCTTT. Its protein is CASKMTGLYTEAFF.

Only one count was recorded for this clone. The J gene is TRBJ1-2, the V gene TRBV5-5; 11 bases are shared with TRBD1. There are 14 residues in the CDR3. CDR1 is SGHKS, CDR2 YYEKEE, per germline (reference sequence). V was clipped by 4 bases and J by 7 bases; unmatched bases: 6. The DNA for the CDR3 is TGTGCCAGCAGCCCCGGACAGGGGGCGTCTGGCTACACCTTC. This encodes CASSPGQGASGYTF.

The chain links TRBV18 to TRBJ1-2; TRBD1 agrees at 8 bases. The CDR3 covers 15 residues. The junction had 12 bases not matched to a gene; V was cut back by 5 bases and J by 7 bases. Looked up from germline, CDR1 is KGHSH and CDR2 is LQKENI. This chain's CDR3 is CASSAAGQGISGYTF. The CDR3 nucleotides read TGTGCCAGCTCAGCAGCTGGACAGGGAATAAGTGGCTACACCTTC.

V gene TRBV27 combines with J gene TRBJ2-7; TRBD1 agrees at 9 bases. The junction had 9 bases not matched to a gene; V was cut back by 2 bases and J by 4 bases. The CDR3 loop spans 16 amino acids. Germline CDR1 MNHEY, CDR2 SMNVEV (reference sequence). DNA for the CDR3: TGTGCCAGCAGTTTACTCTTTGGGACAGGGAGTTACGAGCAGTACTTC. Protein product: CASSLLFGTGSYEQYF.

V usage is TRBV19 and J usage is TRBJ2-2; D might be TRBD1 (6 bases). The ends were cut back, 8 bases at V and 2 bases at J, with 12 bases in the middle. CDR1 is LNHDA and CDR2 is SQIVND in the germline V gene (reference sequence). CDR3 length: 14 amino acids. Here the CDR3 reads CASSQGTNTGELFF. For the CDR3, the DNA is TGTGCCAGTTCACAGGGTACCAACACCGGGGAGCTGTTTTTT. The variable domain in full, with the rest retrieved from reference TRBV19 and TRBJ2-2, is DGGITQSPKYLFRKEGQNVTLSCEQNLNHDAMYWYRQDPGQGLRLIYYSQIVNDFQKGDIAEGYSVSREKKESFPLTVTSAQKNPTAFYLCASSQGTNTGELFFGEGSRLTVL.

The chain couples TRBV5-4 to TRBJ2-3; 7 positions match TRBD1. The CDR3 sequence is 13 residues long. Germline V gene lookup returns CDR1 SGHNT and CDR2 YYREEE (reference sequence). The V and J ends lost 3 bases and 6 bases, in that order; junction bases with no gene match: 4. In DNA, the CDR3 is TGTGCCAGCAGCTCGGACAGGATGGATACGCAGTATTTT. Residues: CASSSDRMDTQYF. Based on the CDR3 plus reference TRBV5-4 and TRBJ2-3, the full variable domain is ETGVTQSPTHLIKTRGQQVTLRCSSQSGHNTVSWYQQALGQGPQFIFQYYREEENGRGNFPPRFSGLQFPNYSSELNVNALELDDSALYLCASSSDRMDTQYFGPGTRLTVL.

The rearrangement uses TRBV5-1 and TRBJ1-1; no reliable D call. CDR1 SGHRS and CDR2 YFSETQ come from the germline V gene. The length of the CDR3 is 11 residues. Between the trimmed V and J ends, which lost 8 bases and 11 bases, there was a span of 16 bases. CDR3 loop: CARREEAPAFF. The CDR3 bases are TGCGCCAGACGGGAAGAGGCCCCGGCTTTCTTT.

This sequence joins TRBV5-6 and TRBJ2-7; 7 positions agree with TRBD2. Looked up from germline, CDR1 is SGHDT and CDR2 is YYEEEE. V lost 4 bases, J lost 0 bases, and 7 bases stayed unmatched. The CDR3 is made up of 15 amino acids. CDR3 loop: CASSLGTISSYEQYF. CDR3 nucleotide sequence: TGTGCCAGCAGCCTAGGGACTATCAGCTCCTACGAGCAGTACTTC.

The chain couples TRBV2 to TRBJ2-7; 7 nucleotides agree with TRBD1. Germline V gene data show CDR1 as SNHLY and CDR2 as FYNNEI. CDR3 length: 13 residues. Unmatched junction bases numbered 8, after V lost 7 bases and J lost 5 bases. DNA of the CDR3: TGTGCCAGCACAAGGGGGCTTTCGGACGAGCAGTACTTC. It yields the protein CASTRGLSDEQYF.

The V call is TRBV29-1, the J call TRBJ1-5; 9 positions agree with TRBD1. The CDR3 is 15 residues long. Trimming cost V 6 bases and J 4 bases; bases outside gene matches: 10. Germline V gene data show CDR1 as SQVTM and CDR2 as ANQGSEA. CDR3 coding DNA: TGCAGCGTCGCCCAAGGGACAGGGACAAATCAGCCCCAGCATTTT. Protein: CSVAQGTGTNQPQHF.

The chain joins TRBV2 to TRBJ1-2; D may be TRBD1 (6 bases). Germline V CDR1 and CDR2: SNHLY, FYNNEI. The CDR3 has 14 amino acids. V lost 7 bases, J lost 4 bases, and 16 bases lay in between. The CDR3 here is CASIRGAQGYGYTF. Written as DNA, the CDR3 is TGTGCCAGCATCCGGGGGGCGCAAGGCTATGGCTACACCTTC. Drawing the rest from reference TRBV2 and TRBJ1-2, the complete variable domain is EPEVTQTPSHQVTQMGQEVILRCVPISNHLYFYWYRQILGQKVEFLVSFYNNEISEKSEIFDDQFSVERPDGSNFTLKIRSTKLEDSAMYFCASIRGAQGYGYTFGSGTRLTVV.

The chain combines TRBV18 with TRBJ1-5; 7 nucleotides match TRBD1. Germline trimming cut 3 bases from V and 5 bases from J; bases unmatched to any gene: 1. The CDR3 sequence is 13 residues long. Germline CDR1 KGHSH, CDR2 LQKENI. The CDR3 spells CASSPQGDQPQHF. In DNA, the CDR3 is TGTGCCAGCTCACCGCAGGGGGATCAGCCCCAGCATTTT.

V is TRBV5-5 and J is TRBJ2-1; TRBD1 is a possible D gene (6 bases). This CDR3 contains 14 residues. Germline V gives CDR1 SGHKS, CDR2 YYEKEE (reference sequence). Between the trimmed V and J ends, which lost 3 bases and 5 bases, there was a span of 12 bases. CDR3 in amino acids: CASSYRAGNNEQFF. The CDR3 coding sequence is TGTGCCAGCAGCTACAGGGCGGGCAACAATGAGCAGTTCTTC.

This chain joins TRBV10-3 and TRBJ2-5, with TRBD1 matching 9 bases. Germline values: CDR1 ENHRY, CDR2 SYGVKD. V lost 4 bases and J lost 4; bases outside the gene matches: 4. This CDR3 has 14 residues. The CDR3 reads CAISVGTGSETQYF. The DNA of the CDR3 is TGTGCCATCAGTGTGGGGACAGGGTCAGAGACCCAGTACTTC.

The chain joins TRBV7-3 to TRBJ2-1; the match to TRBD2 covers 15 bases. This CDR3 has 15 residues. The J segment lost 5 bases and the V segment lost 5 bases, leaving 1 base of the junction unmatched. The V gene's germline CDR1 is SGHTA and CDR2 FQGTGA. Here the CDR3 DNA reads TGTGCCAGCAGCCGGACTAGCGGGGGGGACAATGAGCAGTTCTTC. Amino acids: CASSRTSGGDNEQFF.

The chain employs TRBV10-3 and TRBJ1-5; possibly TRBD1 for D (6 bases). Trimming took off 0 bases at V and 3 bases at J, with 9 bases between the two ends. This CDR3 is built from 15 residues. In germline, CDR1 is ENHRY, CDR2 SYGVKD. CDR3 coding DNA: TGTGCCATCAGTGAGTCGAGGACAGACAATCAGCCCCAGCATTTT. This sequence encodes CAISESRTDNQPQHF.

The V gene is TRBV10-3, the J gene TRBJ2-3; 8 nucleotides line up with TRBD1. The CDR3 loop spans 15 amino acids. CDR1 and CDR2 (germline): ENHRY, SYGVKD. Trimming took 3 bases from V and 3 from J; bases not matched to a gene: 5. The chain's CDR3 is CAISDLGQGTDTQYF. The CDR3 bases are TGTGCCATCAGTGATCTAGGACAGGGAACAGATACGCAGTATTTT.

This chain uses TRBV7-2 with TRBJ1-6; D call uncertain. CDR1 and CDR2 (germline): SGHTA, FQGNSA. The V gene lost 3 bases and the J gene lost 10 bases, with 10 bases spanning the gap. The CDR3 is 13 residues long. CDR3: CASSLTRESPLHF. CDR3 nucleotides: TGTGCCAGCAGCTTGACAAGGGAGTCACCCCTCCACTTT.

The rearrangement links TRBV29-1 to TRBJ2-3; no clear D gene. The CDR3 has 15 amino acids. Germline values: CDR1 SQVTM, CDR2 ANQGSEA. V was trimmed by 0 bases and J by 0 bases, leaving 10 bases between them. CDR3 bases: TGCAGCGTTGAAGAACAAGAAGTTAGCACAGATACGCAGTATTTT. This encodes CSVEEQEVSTDTQYF.

The chain recombines TRBV10-1 with TRBJ2-2; 10 nucleotides line up with TRBD2. Germline CDR1 and CDR2: WNHNN and SYGVQD (reference sequence). J lost 0 bases, V lost 7 bases, and 2 bases had no gene match. The CDR3 consists of 15 residues. In nucleotides, the CDR3 is TGCGCCAGCACTAGCGGGGGACCGAACACCGGGGAGCTGTTTTTT. The encoded protein is CASTSGGPNTGELFF.

V and J are TRBV5-5 and TRBJ2-1; TRBD2 matches 8 bases. V was clipped by 6 bases and J by 0 bases; unmatched bases: 8. Per the germline V gene, CDR1 is SGHKS and CDR2 is YYEKEE (reference sequence). The CDR3 loop spans 16 amino acids. CDR3 in DNA: TGTGCCAGCATCGAGGTGGCGGGAGGCTCCTACAATGAGCAGTTCTTC. Translation gives CASIEVAGGSYNEQFF.

The V gene is TRBV30, the J gene TRBJ2-3, with a tentative D call TRBD2 (6 bases). V lost 3 bases and J lost 4, with 14 bases in between. This CDR3 is built from 14 residues. Germline V gene data show CDR1 as GTSNPN and CDR2 as SVGIG (reference sequence). For the CDR3, the DNA is TGTGCCTGGAGGGGACGGGCGGGGCCAGATACGCAGTATTTT. Translating gives CAWRGRAGPDTQYF.

This chain joins TRBV19 and TRBJ1-5, with D possibly TRBD1 on 6 matching bases. This CDR3 has 15 residues. The V end was cut by 3 bases, the J end by 5 bases, with 14 bases between. Per the germline V gene, CDR1 is LNHDA and CDR2 is SQIVND (reference sequence). The DNA for the CDR3 is TGTGCCAGTAGTATTACAGGGCATCCTGATCAGCCCCAGCATTTT. Translating gives CASSITGHPDQPQHF.

The chain recombines TRBV11-2 with TRBJ2-7; weak D call: TRBD1 (5 bases). Germline values: CDR1 SGHAT, CDR2 FQNNGV. The germline V and J ends were trimmed by 1 base and 7 bases, with 11 bases remaining between them. CDR3 length: 13 amino acids. The CDR3 region has the DNA TGTGCCAGCAGCTTAGGGCAGGGATCAGAGCAGTACTTC. Translated, it gives CASSLGQGSEQYF.

The table lists this clone with a count of one. The chain couples TRBV15 to TRBJ1-5, with D tentatively TRBD1 (5 bases). The CDR3 is made up of 12 amino acids. V was shortened by 6 bases and J by 10 bases, with 13 bases between the two germline ends. The germline V gene encodes CDR1 LNHNV and CDR2 YYDKDF (reference sequence). The CDR3 nucleotides are TGTGCCACCAGGGGGGGAGCGGGTCCCCAGCATTTT. It specifies CATRGGAGPQHF.

This clone came up a few times. The chain links TRBV15 to TRBJ1-5; D might be TRBD1 (6 bases). Germline CDR1 and CDR2: LNHNV and YYDKDF (reference sequence). The CDR3 loop spans 15 amino acids. Deletions cut 5 bases from V and 3 bases from J, with 14 bases between. CDR3 in amino acids: CATSRFRQDNQPQHF. The CDR3 nucleotides are TGTGCCACCAGCCGATTTAGACAGGACAATCAGCCCCAGCATTTT.